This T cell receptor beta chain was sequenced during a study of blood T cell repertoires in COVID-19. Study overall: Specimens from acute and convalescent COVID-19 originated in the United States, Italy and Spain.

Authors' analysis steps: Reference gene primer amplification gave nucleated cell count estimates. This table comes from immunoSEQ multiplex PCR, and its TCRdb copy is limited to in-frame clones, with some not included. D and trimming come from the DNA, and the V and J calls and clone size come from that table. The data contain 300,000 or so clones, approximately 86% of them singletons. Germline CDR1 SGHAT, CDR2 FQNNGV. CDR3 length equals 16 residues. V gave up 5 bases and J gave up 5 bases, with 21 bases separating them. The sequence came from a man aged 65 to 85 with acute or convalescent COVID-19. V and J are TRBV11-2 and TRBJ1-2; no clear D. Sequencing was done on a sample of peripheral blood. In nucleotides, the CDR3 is TGTGCCAGCAGCCCCCGAGATAGCCTTATGGATTATGGCTACACCTTC. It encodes CASSPRDSLMDYGYTF.